This section outlines one TCR beta chain sequence together with its context. Other DNA sequences of this sample code for an identical CDR3. As every portion of the isolated RNA was reverse transcribed, the sequencing read expressed TCRB transcripts. Profiling relied on immunoSEQ multiplex PCR, and the TCRdb table lists in-frame clones only, not all of them. The sample lists roughly 380,000 clones, roughly a fifth occurring once. The sample comes from a study of beta chain features in type 1 diabetes. CDR3 length equals 11 residues. The germline gives CDR1 SGHNT, CDR2 YYREEE (reference sequence). V lost 4 bases and J 4 bases, leaving 6 bases between the germline ends.

Sequencing input: naive CD4+ T cells from blood. The TCR comes from a woman in her late teens or twenties in good health. The chain is built from TRBV5-4 and TRBJ2-7; a possible D gene is TRBD2 (6 bases). The CDR3 nucleotides read TGTGCCAGCAGCCGGGAGTACGAGCAGTACTTC. It yields the protein CASSREYEQYF.